These 7 T cell receptor beta chains share one sample of origin, sequenced in a study of blood T cell repertoires in COVID-19 (TCRdb year 2020). Library preparation employed the immunoSEQ multiplex PCR assay. TCRdb retrieved this table from immuneACCESS and kept in-frame rearrangements only. Not all clones are present; in checked studies, unresolved V genes account for under half, and no reason is known for the remainder. The sample table holds a few hundred thousand clones, of which roughly 90% were seen once. Together, the top ten hold around 12% of the sample. Specimen: peripheral blood. These receptors were taken from a woman aged 55-69 years with acute or convalescent COVID-19.

This chain uses TRBV7-3 with TRBJ2-1, with D unclear. V lost 2 bases and J lost 9, with 11 bases in between. Germline CDR1 is SGHTA and CDR2 is FQGTGA. The CDR3 has 13 residues. CDR3 sequence: CASSLSQRGEQFF. The DNA of the CDR3 is TGTGCCAGCAGCTTATCTCAGCGAGGTGAGCAGTTCTTC.

The V and J genes are TRBV19 and TRBJ2-5; 9 positions agree with TRBD2. Germline lookup yields CDR1 LNHDA and CDR2 SQIVND (reference sequence). The CDR3 is 13 residues long. V gave up 5 bases and J gave up 9 bases; unmatched junction bases: 7. The DNA of the CDR3 is TGTGCCAGTAGTGCATCTAGCGGGACTCCCCAGTACTTC. This gives the protein CASSASSGTPQYF.

This chain links TRBV28 with TRBJ1-5; no reliable D call. The CDR3 is made up of 12 amino acids. Germline CDR1 is MDHEN and CDR2 is SYDVKM. V dropped 7 bases and J dropped 7 bases, with 11 bases sitting between them. This CDR3 is CASTTVSQPQHF. Here the CDR3 DNA reads TGTGCCAGCACGACGGTTAGCCAGCCCCAGCATTTT.

J is TRBJ2-2 and V is TRBV5-1; no reliable D call. The CDR3 extends over 15 amino acids. V was pared by 2 bases and J by 5 bases, with 13 bases between. CDR1 is SGHRS, CDR2 YFSETQ, per germline. CDR3 amino acids: CASSFEVLQTGELFF. CDR3 nucleotides: TGCGCCAGCAGCTTCGAGGTTCTGCAGACCGGGGAGCTGTTTTTT.

V and J are TRBV7-6 and TRBJ2-1; perhaps TRBD2 as D (5 bases). Trimming removed 3 bases from V and 7 bases from J, with 10 bases in between. Germline lookup yields CDR1 SGHVS and CDR2 FNYEAQ. The CDR3 covers 13 residues. The CDR3 nucleotides are TGTGCCAGCAGCTTCGGGGTTTGGAATGAGCAGTTCTTC. This codes for CASSFGVWNEQFF.

The chain links TRBV28 to TRBJ1-1; D may be TRBD1 (6 bases). Trimming took 3 bases from V and 9 from J, leaving 11 bases between them. The CDR3 has 12 residues. Germline V CDR1 and CDR2: MDHEN, SYDVKM. CDR3 in DNA: TGTGCCAGCAGTTTGAAAACAGGGCAAGCTTTCTTT. This sequence encodes CASSLKTGQAFF.

This clone came up once. V usage is TRBV30 and J usage is TRBJ1-4; the D gene is possibly TRBD1 (5 bases). V lost 7 bases and J lost 4, with 16 bases in between. From germline, CDR1 is GTSNPN and CDR2 SVGIG (reference sequence). This CDR3 region has 14 residues. CDR3 bases: TGTGCCTCCGTTCGCCAGGGACTTAATGAAAAACTGTTTTTT. Translation: CASVRQGLNEKLFF. Full variable domain (missing parts from reference TRBV30 and TRBJ1-4): SQTIHQWPATLVQPVGSPLSLECTVEGTSNPNLYWYRQAAGRGLQLLFYSVGIGQISSEVPQNLSASRPQDRQFILSSKKLLLSDSGFYLCASVRQGLNEKLFFGSGTQLSVL.